The 27 T cell receptor beta chains given below trace back to one sample, sequenced in a study of blood T cells in healthy people across ages. Primers used in a second PCR of about 7 to 12 cycles were a sample-barcoded 5' primer and a J-beta primer mix. A single record per CDR3 protein comes from TCRdb applying MiXCR to the 5' RACE reads. Here the sample spans more than 900,000 distinct CDR3 sequences, about 28% being singletons. These data were also reused for a study on T cells of mothers and their children.

Source material: blood. The receptors come from a woman aged 40 to 50 in good health.

V usage is TRBV27 and J usage is TRBJ1-1; a possible D gene is TRBD1 (5 bases). Germline assignment: CDR1 MNHEY and CDR2 SMNVEV (reference sequence). The CDR3 sequence is 15 residues long. Trimming took off 5 bases at V and 4 bases at J, with 17 bases between the two ends. The CDR3 DNA reads TGTGCCAGCAGTCCGCTGACAGTATCGGGCACTGAAGCTTTCTTT. It encodes CASSPLTVSGTEAFF.

V is TRBV12-3 or TRBV12-4 and J is TRBJ1-5; possibly TRBD1 for D (6 bases). V lost 6 bases to trimming and J lost 5 bases, with 11 bases between them. CDR3 length equals 13 residues. Here the CDR3 DNA reads TGTGCCAGCAGAAAAGGGGGGGATCAGCCCCAGCATTTT. Its translation: CASRKGGDQPQHF.

In regard to this clonotype: A read error may account for a junction end that differs from germline. The chain joins TRBV10-3 to TRBJ1-6; D gene ambiguous. The CDR3 is made up of 16 amino acids. CDR1 is ENHRY, CDR2 SYGVKD, per germline. The CDR3, as DNA: TGTGCCATCAGCGGACGGGGAAGCTCCTATAATTCACCCCTCTACTTT. It translates to CAISGRGSSYNSPLYF.

Turning to this clonotype: One end of the junction does not line up with germline, which may come from a read error. The gene calls are TRBV7-9 and TRBJ2-1, with 7 bases that match TRBD2. Germline V gene sequence: CDR1 SEHNR, CDR2 FQNEAQ (reference sequence). The CDR3 is made up of 16 amino acids. The CDR3 DNA is TGTGCCAGCAGTGGACTAGGTCTGAGCTCCTACAGTGAGCAGTTCTTC. As protein: CASSGLGLSSYSEQFF.

A word on this clonotype: Sequence at one end of the junction differs from germline and may be a read error. J is TRBJ1-5 and V is TRBV19; 7 nucleotides match TRBD1. This CDR3 has 15 residues. The germline CDR1 and CDR2 sequences are LNHDA and SQIVND (reference sequence). The CDR3 here is CASSSTGYSNRPQHF. The CDR3 DNA follows: TGTGCCAGTAGCTCGACAGGGTATAGCAATCGGCCCCAGCATTTT.

This clonotype was detected ten times or more. V usage is TRBV20-1 and J usage is TRBJ2-7, with D perhaps TRBD2 (5 bases). CDR3 length: 16 residues. The V end was cut by 5 bases, the J end by 0 bases, with 20 bases between. Germline-derived CDR1 and CDR2 are DFQATT and SNEGSKA (reference sequence). CDR3 in DNA: TGCAGTGCTCCCAGTCCCCCCACGGGGAGCTCCTACGAGCAGTACTTC. Its protein is CSAPSPPTGSSYEQYF.

The chain is built from TRBV6-5 and TRBJ2-5; no firm D call. In germline, CDR1 is MNHEY, CDR2 SVGAGI. The CDR3 covers 14 residues. V gave up 6 bases and J gave up 1 base, with 12 bases separating them. In DNA form, the CDR3 reads TGTGCCAGCAGCCAGACCCTGACCCAAGAGACCCAGTACTTC. Protein: CASSQTLTQETQYF.

This clonotype was detected many times. This chain connects TRBV29-1 to TRBJ1-2; D possibly corresponds to TRBD1 (6 bases). Trimming pared 1 base from V and 8 bases from J, leaving 11 bases between. Per the germline V gene, CDR1 is SQVTM and CDR2 is ANQGSEA. The CDR3 loop spans 12 amino acids. The CDR3, as DNA: TGCAGCGTTGAAGCAGGGGCGCGGGGCTACACCTTC. It codes for CSVEAGARGYTF.

This rearrangement joins TRBV20-1 to TRBJ2-5, with D maybe TRBD2 (5 bases). Trimming cost V 1 base and J 5 bases, with 14 bases left between them. Germline loops: CDR1 DFQATT, CDR2 SNEGSKA (reference sequence). This CDR3 comprises 14 residues. The CDR3 protein is CSARVSLREETQYF. CDR3 nucleotide sequence: TGCAGTGCTAGAGTCTCTCTAAGGGAGGAGACCCAGTACTTC.

This clonotype was recorded at least ten times. The chain carries TRBV7-9 and TRBJ2-6, with 7 positions matching TRBD2. This CDR3 comprises 17 residues. Germline CDR1 reads SEHNR; CDR2 reads FQNEAQ (reference sequence). The V and J ends lost 9 bases and 0 bases, in that order; junction bases with no gene match: 11. CDR3: CASSAGWDYSGANVLTF. Written as DNA, the CDR3 is TGTGCCAGTTCCGCTGGGTGGGACTACTCTGGGGCCAACGTCCTGACTTTC.

This chain connects TRBV20-1 to TRBJ2-7; TRBD1 matches at 7 bases. V lost 5 bases to trimming and J lost 0 bases; unmatched junction nucleotides: 7. The V gene's germline CDR1 is DFQATT and CDR2 SNEGSKA (reference sequence). The CDR3 totals 14 residues. Here the CDR3 DNA reads TGCAGTGCTGTCGAGGGGGCGAGCTCCTACGAGCAGTACTTC. Translated: CSAVEGASSYEQYF.

With respect to this clonotype: With a much larger clone just one base away, this may be a read error. V gene TRBV28 combines with J gene TRBJ2-5; D is perhaps TRBD1 or TRBD2 (5 bases each). CDR1 and CDR2 (germline): MDHEN, SYDVKM. Trimming took 2 bases from V and 11 from J, leaving 15 bases between them. The CDR3 is 13 amino acids. The CDR3 DNA follows: TGTGCCAGCAGTTTAATTGGGACCGCCAAGCAGTACTTC. Its translation: CASSLIGTAKQYF.

This clonotype was seen repeatedly, ten times or more. The genes are TRBV7-2 and TRBJ2-5; no definite D call. The V gene's germline CDR1 is SGHTA and CDR2 FQGNSA. Trimming removed 2 bases at V and 1 base at J, with 8 bases between. The CDR3 is 14 residues long. The CDR3 nucleotides are TGTGCCAGCAGCTTACGGCCAGTCCAAGAGACCCAGTACTTC. It translates to CASSLRPVQETQYF.

This sequence joins TRBV28 and TRBJ2-5, with 7 bases that match TRBD1. From germline, CDR1 is MDHEN and CDR2 SYDVKM. V lost 6 bases and J lost 3; bases outside the gene matches: 10. CDR3 length: 15 residues. The CDR3 DNA is TGTGCCAGCAGCGCGGCCGGGACAGATAAAGAGACCCAGTACTTC. This gives the protein CASSAAGTDKETQYF.

This clonotype was seen repeatedly, ten times or more. V gene TRBV29-1 combines with J gene TRBJ1-1; no clear D gene. Trimming stripped 6 bases from V and 3 bases from J, with 8 bases between. The CDR3 is made up of 11 amino acids. The germline V gene encodes CDR1 SQVTM and CDR2 ANQGSEA. In DNA, the CDR3 is TGCAGCGTCGGGGAGGACACTGAAGCTTTCTTT. Its translation is CSVGEDTEAFF.

The genes are TRBV4-3 and TRBJ2-5; tentative D call: TRBD1 (6 bases). The CDR3 is 14 residues long. V shed 3 bases and J shed 1 base, with 9 bases lying between them. Germline CDR1 LGHNA, CDR2 YSLEER. The chain's CDR3 is CASSQKGGQETQYF. CDR3 DNA sequence: TGCGCCAGCAGCCAGAAAGGGGGCCAAGAGACCCAGTACTTC.

Worth noting for this clonotype: A read error is possible here, since a much larger clone lies one base away. This chain uses TRBV14 with TRBJ2-7; TRBD1 matches 8 bases. Germline values: CDR1 SGHDN, CDR2 FVKESK. The CDR3 loop spans 19 amino acids. The CDR3 DNA reads as TGTGCCAGCAGCCCAGAGATGTACCCAGGGGGCCTCAGCTCCTACGGGCAGTACTTC. Its translation: CASSPEMYPGGLSSYGQYF.

Here the CDR3 DNA reads TGTGCCAGCAACCTCCCGAACACCGGGGAGCTGTTTTTT. It is translated as CASNLPNTGELFF. The chain is built from TRBV5-2 and TRBJ2-2. TRBV5-2 corresponds to a pseudogene. CDR3 length: 13 residues.

This clonotype was recorded once. A much larger clone differs from this one at a single base, so this may be a read error. The rearrangement joins TRBV5-1 to TRBJ2-4; D call uncertain. With the DNA end fitting TRBJ2-7 better, the J assignment may be wrong. Germline V gene lookup returns CDR1 SGHRS and CDR2 YFSETQ. This CDR3 region has 11 residues. The CDR3 sequence is CANSSSGEQYF. The CDR3 DNA reads TGCGCCAACAGCTCTTCCGGCGAGCAGTACTTC.

This clonotype was picked up many times. The chain carries TRBV25-1 and TRBJ1-2; D unresolved. V dropped 2 bases and J dropped 6 bases, with 1 base sitting between them. Germline-derived CDR1 and CDR2 are MGHDK and SYGVNS. The CDR3 sequence is 10 residues long. The CDR3 here is CASSEDGYTF. The CDR3 DNA reads TGTGCCAGCAGTGAAGATGGCTACACCTTC.

The sample holds many counts of this clonotype. The chain links TRBV6-5 to TRBJ2-3; D unresolved. CDR1 is MNHEY and CDR2 is SVGAGI in the germline V gene. This CDR3 has 13 amino acids. The V and J ends lost 8 bases and 2 bases respectively, with 11 bases between them. This CDR3 is CASRAGPTDTQYF. CDR3 in DNA: TGTGCCAGCCGAGCAGGTCCCACAGATACGCAGTATTTT.

Points on this clonotype: A much more abundant neighbour one base away suggests this may be a read error. The chain carries TRBV5-1 and TRBJ2-1; D gene uncertain. Per the germline V gene, CDR1 is SGHRS and CDR2 is YFSETQ. The CDR3 runs to 14 residues. For the CDR3, the DNA is TGCACCAGCAGCCCGGCAGCTACCTACAATGAGCAGTTCTTC. It encodes CTSSPAATYNEQFF.

This sequence joins TRBV5-5 and TRBJ1-5, with D maybe TRBD1 (5 bases). Germline assignment: CDR1 SGHKS and CDR2 YYEKEE (reference sequence). The V end was cut by 3 bases, the J end by 6 bases, with 13 bases between. The CDR3 contains 14 residues. The DNA of the CDR3 is TGTGCCAGCAGCTGGGGAGGGGCTAGTCAGCCCCAGCATTTT. It codes for CASSWGGASQPQHF.

In this sample, this clonotype turned up a few times. This sequence joins TRBV12-3 or TRBV12-4 and TRBJ2-5; D perhaps matches TRBD1 (7 bases). CDR3 size: 15 residues. V was clipped by 6 bases and J by 9 bases, with 23 bases between them. CDR3 loop: CASSLHGDRREAQYF. CDR3 bases: TGTGCCAGCAGCCTACACGGGGACAGAAGGGAGGCCCAGTACTTC.

The chain employs TRBV24-1 and TRBJ2-5; 8 bases map to TRBD1. The CDR3 is 17 residues long. With 4 bases clipped from V and 4 bases from J, the junction kept 13 bases outside the gene matches. CDR1 is KGHDR, CDR2 SFDVKD, per germline. CDR3 DNA: TGTGCCACCAGTGACCCTCCAGGGGGCGAGGGAGGAGAGACCCAGTACTTC. Amino acids: CATSDPPGGEGGETQYF.

This clonotype was counted ten times or more. The chain employs TRBV5-1 and TRBJ1-6, with 7 nucleotides matching TRBD1. CDR3 length: 14 amino acids. Germline V gene sequence: CDR1 SGHRS, CDR2 YFSETQ. The trim removed 0 bases at V and 15 bases at J, leaving 9 bases unmatched. Written as DNA, the CDR3 is TGCGCCAGCAGCTTGGGCGGACAGGCCCAAGTCCTCCACTTT. Translating gives CASSLGGQAQVLHF. Full variable domain (rest looked up from reference TRBV5-1 and TRBJ1-6): KAGVTQTPRYLIKTRGQQVTLSCSPISGHRSVSWYQQTPGQGLQFLFEYFSETQRNKGNFPGRFSGRQFSNSRSEMNVSTLELGDSALYLCASSLGGQAQVLHFGNGTRLTVT.

The rearrangement uses TRBV13 and TRBJ2-1; D remains ambiguous. V dropped 0 bases and J dropped 7 bases, with 7 bases sitting between them. CDR1 PRHDT and CDR2 FYEKMQ come from the germline V gene (reference sequence). This CDR3 is built from 13 residues. CDR3 sequence: CASSLGVQNEQFF. CDR3 bases: TGTGCCAGCAGCTTAGGGGTCCAGAATGAGCAGTTCTTC.